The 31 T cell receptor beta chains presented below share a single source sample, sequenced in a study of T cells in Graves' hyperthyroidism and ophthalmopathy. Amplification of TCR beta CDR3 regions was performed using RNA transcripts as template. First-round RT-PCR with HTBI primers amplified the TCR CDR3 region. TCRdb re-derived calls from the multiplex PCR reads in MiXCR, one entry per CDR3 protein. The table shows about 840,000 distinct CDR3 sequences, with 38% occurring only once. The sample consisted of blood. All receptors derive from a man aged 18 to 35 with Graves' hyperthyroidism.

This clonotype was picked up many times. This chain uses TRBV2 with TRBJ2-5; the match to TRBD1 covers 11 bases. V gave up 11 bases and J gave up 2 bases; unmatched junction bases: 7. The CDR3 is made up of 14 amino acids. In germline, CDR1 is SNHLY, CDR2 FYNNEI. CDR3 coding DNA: TGTGCCGGCGGACAGGGGGCGGTACAAGAGACCCAGTACTTC. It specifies CAGGQGAVQETQYF.

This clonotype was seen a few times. CDR3 sequence (DNA): TGTGCCAGCAGTTTGACGGGGTGGAACACCATATATTTT. This gives the protein CASSLTGWNTIYF. The chain is built from TRBV12-3 or TRBV12-4 and TRBJ1-3, with D hard to call. The CDR3 is 13 residues long. V was cut by 3 bases and J by 7 bases, with 10 bases left in between.

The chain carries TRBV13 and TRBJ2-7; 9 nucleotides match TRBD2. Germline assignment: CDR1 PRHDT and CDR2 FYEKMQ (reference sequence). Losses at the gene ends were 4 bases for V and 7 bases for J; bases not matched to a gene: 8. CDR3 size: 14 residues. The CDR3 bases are TGTGCCAGCAGCTCATGGGGGGCGGGAGGGGAGCAGTACTTC. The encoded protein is CASSSWGAGGEQYF.

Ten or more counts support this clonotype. CDR3: CASSLEGWNQPQHF. The CDR3 DNA follows: TGTGCCAGCAGCTTAGAAGGCTGGAATCAGCCCCAGCATTTT. The chain has TRBV7-2 and TRBJ1-5; D is ambiguous. This CDR3 region has 14 residues. The V gene's germline CDR1 is SGHTA and CDR2 FQGNSA. The germline V and J ends were trimmed by 1 base and 4 bases, with 8 bases remaining between them.

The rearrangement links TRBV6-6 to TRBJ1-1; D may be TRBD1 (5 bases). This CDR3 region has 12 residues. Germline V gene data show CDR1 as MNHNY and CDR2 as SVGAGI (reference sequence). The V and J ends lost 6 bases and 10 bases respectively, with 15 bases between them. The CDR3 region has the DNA TGTGCCAGCAGCCCGGACACTCCGTTAGCTTTCTTT. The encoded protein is CASSPDTPLAFF.

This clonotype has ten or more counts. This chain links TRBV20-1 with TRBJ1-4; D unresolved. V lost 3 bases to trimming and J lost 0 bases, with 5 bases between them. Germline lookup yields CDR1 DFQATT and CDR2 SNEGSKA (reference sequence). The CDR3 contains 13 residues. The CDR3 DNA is TGCAGTGCTAGCAGGACAACTAATGAAAAACTGTTTTTT. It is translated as CSASRTTNEKLFF.

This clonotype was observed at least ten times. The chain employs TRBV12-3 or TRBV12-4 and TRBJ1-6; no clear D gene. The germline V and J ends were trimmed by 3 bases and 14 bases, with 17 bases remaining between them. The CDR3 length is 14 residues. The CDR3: CASSFLADKVSLHF. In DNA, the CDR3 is TGTGCCAGCAGTTTTTTAGCCGATAAGGTGTCCCTCCACTTT.

The CDR3 loop reads CASSVKVGDRANTGELFF. The CDR3 nucleotides are TGTGCCAGCAGCGTAAAGGTTGGGGACAGGGCGAACACCGGGGAGCTGTTTTTT. The chain combines TRBV9 with TRBJ2-2, with 9 bases that match TRBD1. The germline CDR1 and CDR2 sequences are SGDLS and YYNGEE. This CDR3 is 18 amino acids long. The V segment lost 1 base and the J segment 0 bases; nucleotides outside the gene matches: 7.

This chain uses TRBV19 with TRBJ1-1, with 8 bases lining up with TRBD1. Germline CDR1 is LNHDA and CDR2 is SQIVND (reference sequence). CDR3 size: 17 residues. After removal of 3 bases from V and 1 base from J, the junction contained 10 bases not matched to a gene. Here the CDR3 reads CASSILLRQGRNTEAFF. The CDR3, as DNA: TGTGCCAGTAGTATCCTTTTACGACAGGGGAGGAACACTGAAGCTTTCTTT.

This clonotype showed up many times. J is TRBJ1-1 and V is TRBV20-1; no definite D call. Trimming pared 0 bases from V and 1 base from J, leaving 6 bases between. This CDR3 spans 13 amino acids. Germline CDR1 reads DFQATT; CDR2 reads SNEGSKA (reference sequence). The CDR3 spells CSARDLENTEAFF. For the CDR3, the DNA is TGCAGTGCTAGAGATCTGGAGAACACTGAAGCTTTCTTT.

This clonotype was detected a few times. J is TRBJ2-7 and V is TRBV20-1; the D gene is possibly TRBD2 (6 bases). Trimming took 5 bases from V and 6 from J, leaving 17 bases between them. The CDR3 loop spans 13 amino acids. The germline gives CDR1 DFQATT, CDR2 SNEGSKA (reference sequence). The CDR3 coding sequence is TGCAGTGCTCAGGCGGGACGATACGTCGAGCAGTACTTC. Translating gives CSAQAGRYVEQYF.

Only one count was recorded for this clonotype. The CDR3 sequence: CSVSGTSGLTDTQYF. DNA for the CDR3: TGCAGCGTGAGTGGGACTAGCGGACTCACAGATACGCAGTATTTT. The chain employs TRBV29-1 and TRBJ2-3; 11 nucleotides match TRBD2. V shed 6 bases and J 2 bases; nucleotides not matched to a gene: 7. This CDR3 is built from 15 residues. Germline V gives CDR1 SQVTM, CDR2 ANQGSEA.

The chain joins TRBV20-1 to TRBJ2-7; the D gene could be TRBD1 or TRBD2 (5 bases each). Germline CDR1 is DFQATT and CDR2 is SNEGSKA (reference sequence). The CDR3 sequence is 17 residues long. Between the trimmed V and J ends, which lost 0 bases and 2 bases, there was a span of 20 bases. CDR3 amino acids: CSARDGDRAPYTYEQYF. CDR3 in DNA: TGCAGTGCTAGAGATGGGGACCGTGCACCGTATACCTACGAGCAGTACTTC.

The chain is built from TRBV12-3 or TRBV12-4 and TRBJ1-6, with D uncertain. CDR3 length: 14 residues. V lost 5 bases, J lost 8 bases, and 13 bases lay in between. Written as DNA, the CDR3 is TGTGCCAGCAGTCTGGACGGACCGGATTCACCCCTCCACTTT. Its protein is CASSLDGPDSPLHF.

The chain's CDR3 is CASSANTIPYTGELFF. CDR3 DNA sequence: TGTGCCAGCAGCGCTAACACCATTCCCTACACCGGGGAGCTGTTTTTT. The V and J genes are TRBV9 and TRBJ2-2, with D unresolved. The CDR3 consists of 16 residues. Germline V gene sequence: CDR1 SGDLS, CDR2 YYNGEE. Trimming took off 3 bases at V and 3 bases at J, with 15 bases between the two ends. Full variable domain (missing parts from reference TRBV9 and TRBJ2-2): DSGVTQTPKHLITATGQRVTLRCSPRSGDLSVYWYQQSLDQGLQFLIQYYNGEERAKGNILERFSAQQFPDLHSELNLSSLELGDSALYFCASSANTIPYTGELFFGEGSRLTVL.

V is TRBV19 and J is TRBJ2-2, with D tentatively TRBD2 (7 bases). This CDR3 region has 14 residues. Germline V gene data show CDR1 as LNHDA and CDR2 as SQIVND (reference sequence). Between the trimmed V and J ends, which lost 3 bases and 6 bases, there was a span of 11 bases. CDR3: CASSMAGAPGELFF. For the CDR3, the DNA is TGTGCCAGTAGTATGGCGGGGGCGCCCGGGGAGCTGTTTTTT.

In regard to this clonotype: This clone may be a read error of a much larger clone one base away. The CDR3 region has the DNA TGCGCCAGCAGGCGAGATGGGGCCAACGTCCTGGCTTTC. Translation: CASRRDGANVLAF. The V gene is TRBV5-1, the J gene TRBJ2-6; possibly TRBD1 for D (5 bases). The CDR3 totals 13 residues. Germline V gene data show CDR1 as SGHRS and CDR2 as YFSETQ.

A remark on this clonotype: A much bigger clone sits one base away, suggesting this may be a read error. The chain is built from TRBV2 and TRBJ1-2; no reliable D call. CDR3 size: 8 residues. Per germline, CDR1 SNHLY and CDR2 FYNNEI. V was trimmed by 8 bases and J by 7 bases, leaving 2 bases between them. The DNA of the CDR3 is TGTGCCAGCGCTGGCTACACCTTC. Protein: CASAGYTF.

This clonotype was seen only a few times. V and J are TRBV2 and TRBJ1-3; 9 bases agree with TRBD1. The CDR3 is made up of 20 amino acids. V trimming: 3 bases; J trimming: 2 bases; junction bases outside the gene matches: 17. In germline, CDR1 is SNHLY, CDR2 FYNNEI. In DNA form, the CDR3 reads TGTGCCAGCAGTGATCCTCGCGCCGATCCGGGACAGGGAACTGGAAACACCATATATTTT. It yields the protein CASSDPRADPGQGTGNTIYF. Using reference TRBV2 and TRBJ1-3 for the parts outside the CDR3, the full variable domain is EPEVTQTPSHQVTQMGQEVILRCVPISNHLYFYWYRQILGQKVEFLVSFYNNEISEKSEIFDDQFSVERPDGSNFTLKIRSTKLEDSAMYFCASSDPRADPGQGTGNTIYFGEGSWLTVV.

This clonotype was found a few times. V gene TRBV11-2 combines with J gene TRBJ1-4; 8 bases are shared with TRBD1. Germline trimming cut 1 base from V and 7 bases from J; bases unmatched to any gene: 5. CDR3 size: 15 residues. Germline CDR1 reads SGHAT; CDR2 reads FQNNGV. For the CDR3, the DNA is TGTGCCAGCAGCTTAGCGGACAGGGACAGTGAAAAACTGTTTTTT. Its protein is CASSLADRDSEKLFF.

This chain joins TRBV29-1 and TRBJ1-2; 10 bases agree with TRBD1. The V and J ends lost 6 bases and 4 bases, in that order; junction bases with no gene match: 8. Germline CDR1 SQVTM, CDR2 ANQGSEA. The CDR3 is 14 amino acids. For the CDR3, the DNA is TGCAGCGTGCCGGACAGGGGGGGTTCCTATGGCTACACCTTC. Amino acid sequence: CSVPDRGGSYGYTF.

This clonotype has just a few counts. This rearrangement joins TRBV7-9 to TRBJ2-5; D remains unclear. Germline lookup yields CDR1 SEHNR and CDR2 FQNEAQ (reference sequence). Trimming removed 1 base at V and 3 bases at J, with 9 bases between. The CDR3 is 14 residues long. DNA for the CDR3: TGTGCCAGCAGCTTAGAAATTGCCAAAGAGACCCAGTACTTC. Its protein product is CASSLEIAKETQYF. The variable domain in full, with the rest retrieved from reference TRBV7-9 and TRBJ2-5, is DTGVSQNPRHKITKRGQNVTFRCDPISEHNRLYWYRQTLGQGPEFLTYFQNEAQLEKSRLLSDRFSAERPKGSFSTLEIQRTEQGDSAMYLCASSLEIAKETQYFGPGTRLLVL.

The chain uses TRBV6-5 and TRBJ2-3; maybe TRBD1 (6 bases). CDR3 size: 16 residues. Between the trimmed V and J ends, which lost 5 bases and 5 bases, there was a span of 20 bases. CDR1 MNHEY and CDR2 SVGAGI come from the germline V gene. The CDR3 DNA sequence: TGTGCCAGCAGTACCAGGAGGCGAGGGGGAAAAGATACGCAGTATTTT. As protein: CASSTRRRGGKDTQYF.

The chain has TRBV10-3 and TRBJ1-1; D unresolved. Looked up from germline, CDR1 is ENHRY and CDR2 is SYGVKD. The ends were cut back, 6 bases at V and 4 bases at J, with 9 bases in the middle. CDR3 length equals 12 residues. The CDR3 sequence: CAIRPDGTEAFF. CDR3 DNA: TGTGCCATCAGGCCGGACGGCACTGAAGCTTTCTTT.

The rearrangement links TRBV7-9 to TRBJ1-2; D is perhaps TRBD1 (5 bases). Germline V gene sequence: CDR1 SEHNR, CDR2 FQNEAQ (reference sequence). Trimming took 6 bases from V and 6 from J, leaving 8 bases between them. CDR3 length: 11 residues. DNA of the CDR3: TGTGCCAGCAGGGACATCAATGGCTACACCTTC. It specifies CASRDINGYTF.

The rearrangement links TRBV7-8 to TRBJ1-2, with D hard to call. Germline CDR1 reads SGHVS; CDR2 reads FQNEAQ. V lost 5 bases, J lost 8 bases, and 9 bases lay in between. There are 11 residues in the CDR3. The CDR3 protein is CASSPPQGYTF. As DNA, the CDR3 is TGTGCCAGCAGCCCCCCGCAGGGCTACACCTTC.

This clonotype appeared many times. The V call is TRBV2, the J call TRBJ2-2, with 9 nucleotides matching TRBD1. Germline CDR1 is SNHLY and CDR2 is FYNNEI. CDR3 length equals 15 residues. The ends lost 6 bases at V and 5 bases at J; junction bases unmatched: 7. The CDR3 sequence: CASSPGTGRTGELFF. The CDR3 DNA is TGTGCCAGCAGCCCTGGGACAGGGAGGACCGGGGAGCTGTTTTTT.

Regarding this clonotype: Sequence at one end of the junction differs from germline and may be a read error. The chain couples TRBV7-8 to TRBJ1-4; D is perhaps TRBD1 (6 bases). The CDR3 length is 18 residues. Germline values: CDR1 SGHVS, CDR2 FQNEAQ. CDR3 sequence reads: CASSSQFTDRSTNEELFF. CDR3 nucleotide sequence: TGTGCCAGCAGCTCCCAATTTACCGACAGGAGTACGAATGAAGAACTGTTTTTT.

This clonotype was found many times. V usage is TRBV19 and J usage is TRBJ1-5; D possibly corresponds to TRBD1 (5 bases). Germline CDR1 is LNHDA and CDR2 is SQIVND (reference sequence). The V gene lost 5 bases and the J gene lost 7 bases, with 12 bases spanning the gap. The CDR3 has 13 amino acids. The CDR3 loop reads CASSDSGLQPQHF. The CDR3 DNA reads TGTGCCAGTAGTGACTCAGGGTTGCAGCCCCAGCATTTT.

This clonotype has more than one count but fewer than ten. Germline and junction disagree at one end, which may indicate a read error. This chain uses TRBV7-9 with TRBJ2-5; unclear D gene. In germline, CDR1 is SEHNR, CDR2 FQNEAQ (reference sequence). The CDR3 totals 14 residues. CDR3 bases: TGTGCCAGCAGCTTGTGGGCAGTACAAGAGACCCCGTACTTC. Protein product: CASSLWAVQETPYF.

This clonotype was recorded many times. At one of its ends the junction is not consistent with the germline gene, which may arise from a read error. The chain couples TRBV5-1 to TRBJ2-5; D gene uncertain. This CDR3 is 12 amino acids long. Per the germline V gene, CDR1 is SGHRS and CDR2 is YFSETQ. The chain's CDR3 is CASSRPEETQYF. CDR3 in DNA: TGTGCCAGCAGCCGGCCTGAAGAGACCCAGTACTTC.